These 24 T cell receptor beta chains came from one sample sequenced in a study of control samples from healthy donors and cancer patients. TCRdb's copy holds only in-frame clones and misses some; the assay was immunoSEQ multiplex PCR. Of approximately 170,000 clones in the sample, 90% to 95% are singletons; the top ten hold roughly 0.64%. Input material: blood. The receptors originated from a woman between 25 and 40 years old in good health.

The rearrangement joins TRBV19 to TRBJ1-1; 7 positions match TRBD1. The germline V gene encodes CDR1 LNHDA and CDR2 SQIVND (reference sequence). CDR3 length: 15 amino acids. The V and J ends lost 5 bases and 4 bases, in that order; junction bases with no gene match: 10. The CDR3, as DNA: TGTGCCAGTAGTTCACCTCGGACAGGATTCACTGAAGCTTTCTTT. Translation: CASSSPRTGFTEAFF.

The rearrangement joins TRBV27 to TRBJ2-6, with D possibly being TRBD2 (7 bases). The CDR3 runs 17 residues. The ends were cut back, 6 bases at V and 2 bases at J, with 17 bases in the middle. CDR1 is MNHEY and CDR2 is SMNVEV in the germline V gene (reference sequence). This CDR3 is CASRILGAGAGANVLTF. The CDR3, as DNA: TGTGCCAGCAGGATATTGGGGGCGGGGGCTGGGGCCAACGTCCTGACTTTC.

CDR3 region: CASSYTDSSYEQYF. The CDR3 coding sequence is TGTGCCAGCAGCTATACCGATAGCTCCTACGAGCAGTACTTC. The genes are TRBV6-5 and TRBJ2-7; D is unclear. Germline V CDR1 and CDR2: MNHEY, SVGAGI. The CDR3 sequence is 14 residues long. The V gene lost 6 bases and the J gene lost 0 bases, with 12 bases spanning the gap.

This chain links TRBV5-4 with TRBJ2-3; 9 positions agree with TRBD2. The germline V gene has CDR1 SGHNT and CDR2 YYREEE (reference sequence). The V segment lost 4 bases and the J segment 4 bases; nucleotides outside the gene matches: 10. The CDR3 consists of 16 residues. The CDR3 DNA reads as TGTGCCAGCAGCAGCCGTGGGACTAGCTTATCAGATACGCAGTATTTT. The encoded protein is CASSSRGTSLSDTQYF.

This rearrangement joins TRBV29-1 to TRBJ1-5, with 11 bases identical to TRBD1. V was clipped by 0 bases and J by 9 bases; unmatched bases: 4. From germline, CDR1 is SQVTM and CDR2 ANQGSEA. The CDR3 is made up of 14 amino acids. CDR3 bases: TGCAGCGTTGAAGATGGACAGGGGGCAAGGCCCCAGCATTTT. Translation gives CSVEDGQGARPQHF.

V usage is TRBV6-5 and J usage is TRBJ1-2, with a tentative D call TRBD1 (5 bases). Germline CDR1 and CDR2: MNHEY and SVGAGI. This CDR3 has 14 amino acids. The ends were cut back, 0 bases at V and 6 bases at J, with 11 bases in the middle. CDR3 region: CASSYSGVSDGYTF. The CDR3 nucleotides are TGTGCCAGCAGTTACTCGGGGGTATCTGATGGCTACACCTTC.

In this sample, this clone turned up once. The chain is built from TRBV4-1 and TRBJ1-5, with D uncertain. Germline V gene lookup returns CDR1 MGHRA and CDR2 YSYEKL. The CDR3 spans 13 residues. The V and J ends lost 4 bases and 3 bases respectively, with 7 bases between them. The CDR3 bases are TGCGCCAGCAGCCCATCATTCAATCAGCCCCAGCATTTT. It translates to CASSPSFNQPQHF.

This clone was recorded once. In DNA form, the CDR3 reads TGTGCCAGCAGCCCCACCTTAGCCGGGGAGCTGTTTTTT. Translating it yields CASSPTLAGELFF. The chain is built from TRBV7-3 and TRBJ2-2; D uncertain. Trimming pared 5 bases from V and 6 bases from J, leaving 10 bases between. The CDR3 extends over 13 amino acids. Looked up from germline, CDR1 is SGHTA and CDR2 is FQGTGA.

The chain has TRBV4-3 and TRBJ1-2; D uncertain. The germline V gene encodes CDR1 LGHNA and CDR2 YSLEER. The CDR3 has 14 residues. The ends were cut back, 2 bases at V and 6 bases at J, with 13 bases in the middle. CDR3: CASSQLTDSHGYTF. The CDR3 region has the DNA TGCGCCAGCAGCCAACTGACGGATTCCCATGGCTACACCTTC.

This chain connects TRBV24-1 to TRBJ2-3, with D perhaps matching TRBD1 or TRBD2 (5 bases each). V was pared by 3 bases and J by 1 base, with 10 bases between. Germline-derived CDR1 and CDR2 are KGHDR and SFDVKD. This CDR3 has 15 amino acids. The CDR3: CATSDEGRGTDTQYF. The CDR3 nucleotides are TGTGCCACCAGTGATGAGGGGCGCGGCACAGATACGCAGTATTTT.

The chain employs TRBV7-2 and TRBJ2-5; TRBD2 matches at 10 bases. This CDR3 contains 14 residues. Germline CDR1 and CDR2: SGHTA and FQGNSA. V shed 2 bases and J 5 bases; nucleotides not matched to a gene: 2. CDR3 in amino acids: CASSLTSGMETQYF. The CDR3 nucleotides are TGTGCCAGCAGCTTAACTAGCGGGATGGAGACCCAGTACTTC.

The chain combines TRBV4-1 with TRBJ1-1; D is perhaps TRBD1 (5 bases). The germline CDR1 and CDR2 sequences are MGHRA and YSYEKL. The CDR3 spans 14 residues. Trimming left V 8 bases short and J 4 bases short, with 17 bases between. Here the CDR3 DNA reads TGCGCCAGCCTCCCAAGGGGAGGAGGCACTGAAGCTTTCTTT. Encoded protein: CASLPRGGGTEAFF.

The CDR3 is CASSQTNDRAYEQYF. The DNA of the CDR3 is TGTGCCAGCAGCCAAACCAACGACAGGGCCTACGAGCAGTACTTC. This chain connects TRBV6-5 to TRBJ2-7, with 7 positions matching TRBD1. The CDR3 extends over 15 amino acids. V trimming: 6 bases; J trimming: 2 bases; junction bases outside the gene matches: 10. Germline CDR1 MNHEY, CDR2 SVGAGI.

The chain links TRBV4-3 to TRBJ1-2, with D possibly being TRBD1 (5 bases). CDR1 is LGHNA and CDR2 is YSLEER in the germline V gene. The CDR3 has 16 amino acids. The V end lost 0 bases, the J end lost 4 bases, and 15 bases lay between the germline ends. The CDR3 DNA reads as TGCGCCAGCAGCCAAGATTTCTCAGGGCCCAGCTATGGCTACACCTTC. This codes for CASSQDFSGPSYGYTF.

This sequence joins TRBV10-2 and TRBJ1-3; D is unclear. The CDR3 is made up of 14 amino acids. Looked up from germline, CDR1 is WSHSY and CDR2 is SAAADI. The V and J ends lost 4 bases and 1 base respectively, with 8 bases between them. The CDR3 region is CASSVVGSGNTIYF. CDR3 nucleotides: TGCGCCAGCAGTGTAGTGGGTTCTGGAAACACCATATATTTT.

This clone was detected only once. The CDR3 DNA reads TGTGCCAGCAGTTTTTTAGTGACAGGGGGCGAACAGCCCCAGCATTTT. As protein: CASSFLVTGGEQPQHF. This chain links TRBV28 with TRBJ1-5; 10 nucleotides line up with TRBD1. V lost 3 bases and J lost 7; bases outside the gene matches: 9. There are 16 residues in the CDR3. Germline-derived CDR1 and CDR2 are MDHEN and SYDVKM. Filled out from reference TRBV28 and TRBJ1-5, the complete variable domain reads DVKVTQSSRYLVKRTGEKVFLECVQDMDHENMFWYRQDPGLGLRLIYFSYDVKMKEKGDIPEGYSVSREKKERFSLILESASTNQTSMYLCASSFLVTGGEQPQHFGDGTRLSIL.

The V call is TRBV6-5, the J call TRBJ1-2; no definite D call. The ends were cut back, 0 bases at V and 4 bases at J, with 9 bases in the middle. CDR1 MNHEY and CDR2 SVGAGI come from the germline V gene. The CDR3 totals 14 residues. The CDR3 reads CASSYSRVGYGYTF. The DNA of the CDR3 is TGTGCCAGCAGTTACTCCCGGGTCGGCTATGGCTACACCTTC.

The J gene is TRBJ1-2, the V gene TRBV27; D not resolved. Germline lookup yields CDR1 MNHEY and CDR2 SMNVEV (reference sequence). V lost 3 bases, J lost 3 bases, and 8 bases lay in between. The CDR3 length is 13 residues. The CDR3 loop reads CASSLSGHYGYTF. The CDR3 DNA sequence: TGTGCCAGCAGTTTGTCAGGCCACTATGGCTACACCTTC.

The rearrangement links TRBV7-9 to TRBJ2-7; D is unclear. V was pared by 4 bases and J by 2 bases, with 18 bases between. Per the germline V gene, CDR1 is SEHNR and CDR2 is FQNEAQ (reference sequence). The CDR3 length is 16 residues. CDR3 bases: TGTGCCAGCAGCTCCCTCATTGTGACCCATCCCTACGAGCAGTACTTC. Its protein is CASSSLIVTHPYEQYF.

This sequence joins TRBV7-6 and TRBJ2-2, with a weak D call TRBD1 (6 bases). The CDR3 runs 16 residues. Germline V gives CDR1 SGHVS, CDR2 FNYEAQ. V lost 4 bases, J lost 0 bases, and 12 bases lay in between. The chain's CDR3 is CASSSQTGANTGELFF. The CDR3 DNA reads as TGTGCCAGCAGCTCGCAGACAGGCGCGAACACCGGGGAGCTGTTTTTT.

Notes on this clone: One end of the junction fails to match germline, which may point to a read error. The chain carries TRBV6-5 and TRBJ2-5; D may be TRBD2 (5 bases). Per the germline V gene, CDR1 is MNHEY and CDR2 is SVGAGI. The CDR3 contains 12 residues. The CDR3: CASSPSGEAQYF. CDR3 DNA sequence: TGTGCCAGCAGCCCAAGCGGAGAGGCCCAGTACTTC.

This clone was seen once. The chain has TRBV6-5 and TRBJ2-2; possibly TRBD2 for D (5 bases). From germline, CDR1 is MNHEY and CDR2 SVGAGI. The V end lost 4 bases, the J end lost 1 base, and 7 bases lay between the germline ends. CDR3 length: 14 amino acids. The chain's CDR3 is CASSSEGNTGELFF. The CDR3 coding sequence is TGTGCCAGCAGTTCTGAGGGGAACACCGGGGAGCTGTTTTTT.

CDR3 bases: TGTGCCAGCAGCTTCCCTCCTGACTCGCATGAAGAGACCCAGTACTTC. This codes for CASSFPPDSHEETQYF. The J gene is TRBJ2-5, the V gene TRBV7-8; no firm D call. Germline V gives CDR1 SGHVS, CDR2 FQNEAQ. The CDR3 spans 16 residues. Trimming took off 3 bases at V and 3 bases at J, with 17 bases between the two ends.

The CDR3 coding sequence is TGTGCCAGCAGTCCCCCCCCCGGGACATCTTTACTCGAGCAGTACTTC. The encoded protein is CASSPPPGTSLLEQYF. V and J are TRBV28 and TRBJ2-7, with D possibly being TRBD1 (6 bases). Germline V gene data show CDR1 as MDHEN and CDR2 as SYDVKM. V was pared by 5 bases and J by 6 bases, with 23 bases between. The CDR3 totals 16 residues.